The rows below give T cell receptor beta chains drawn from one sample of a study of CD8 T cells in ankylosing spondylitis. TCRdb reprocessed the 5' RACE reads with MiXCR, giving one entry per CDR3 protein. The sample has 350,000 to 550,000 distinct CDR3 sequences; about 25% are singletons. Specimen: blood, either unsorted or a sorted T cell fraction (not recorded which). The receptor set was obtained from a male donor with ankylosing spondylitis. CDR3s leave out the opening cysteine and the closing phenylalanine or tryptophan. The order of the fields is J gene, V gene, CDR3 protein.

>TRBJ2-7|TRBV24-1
ATSDSRENEQY
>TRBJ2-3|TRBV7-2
ASSRRLAGNTDTQY
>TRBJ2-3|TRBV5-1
ASSLQPSPTDTQY
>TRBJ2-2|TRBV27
ASSSQGPNTGELF
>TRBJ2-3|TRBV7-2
ASSLGVGREDTQY
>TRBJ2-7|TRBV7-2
ASSPRGAGGYEQY
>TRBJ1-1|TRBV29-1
SVLVGGNTEAF
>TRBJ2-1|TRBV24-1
ATSDFRSSYNEQF
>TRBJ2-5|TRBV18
ASSPERETQY
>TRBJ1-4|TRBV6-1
ASSVLQGLNEKLF
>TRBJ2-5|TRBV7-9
ASTVSPEWETQY
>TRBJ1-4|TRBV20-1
SALGQSNEKLF
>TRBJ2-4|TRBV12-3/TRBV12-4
EAKNIQY
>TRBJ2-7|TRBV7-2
ASSGGTSGYYEQY
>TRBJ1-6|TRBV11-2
ASKSSASSYNSPLH
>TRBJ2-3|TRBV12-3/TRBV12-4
ASSFSRNTQY
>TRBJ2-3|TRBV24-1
ATSDLLSGGTQY
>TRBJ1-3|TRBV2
ASTPGQAFSGNTIY
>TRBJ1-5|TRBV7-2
ASSSDRYNQPQH
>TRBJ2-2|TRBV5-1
ASRSRGGLDTGELF